Listed below are T cell receptor beta chains from one sample, sequenced in a study of regulatory T cells in long-lasting Graves disease. One entry per CDR3 protein results from TCRdb running MiXCR on the multiplex PCR reads. Here the sample spans hundreds of thousands of distinct CDR3 sequences, roughly 16% being singletons. These data were also reused for a study on T cells in Graves' hyperthyroidism and ophthalmopathy.

Sequencing was performed on peripheral blood mononuclear cells (PBMCs), taken at new diagnosis, from a patient treated with antithyroid drugs. The receptors stem from a woman aged 25-40 years with Graves disease. CDR3s leave out the opening cysteine and the closing phenylalanine or tryptophan.

cdr3_length | j_call | v_call | cdr3_aa
13 | TRBJ1-2 | TRBV24-1 | ATSDVRGDDYGYT
14 | TRBJ2-5 | TRBV4-1 | ASSQDASGDRETQY
17 | TRBJ1-2 | TRBV28 | ASSLGVRPGSPTNYGYT
12 | TRBJ1-6 | TRBV4-1 | ASSQGLGDSPLH
13 | TRBJ1-2 | TRBV19 | ATRRTASFNYGYT
17 | TRBJ2-1 | TRBV9 | ASSVGSGPAGAARQEQF
12 | TRBJ2-3 | TRBV11-1 | ASSLSRESDTQY
10 | TRBJ1-2 | TRBV12-3/TRBV12-4 | ASRGQLYGYT
18 | TRBJ2-1 | TRBV28 | ASSPRTGGPHHRSYNEQF
13 | TRBJ2-7 | TRBV5-1 | ASSGSGTGTHEQY
13 | TRBJ2-2 | TRBV14 | ASSRFQQGTGELF
12 | TRBJ2-7 | TRBV15 | ATSKGQGLYEQY
12 | TRBJ2-7 | TRBV28 | ASSLAQGTYEQY
14 | TRBJ1-2 | TRBV7-2 | ASSALGGGGGYGYT
17 | TRBJ2-1 | TRBV14 | ASSTPGLAGGSSYNEQF